What follows are 19 T cell receptor beta chains derived from one specimen sequenced in a study of T cells after yellow fever vaccination. MiXCR, run by TCRdb on the 5' RACE reads, gives a single entry per CDR3 protein. The data hold about 500,000 distinct CDR3 sequences, with roughly 17% observed a single time. Material: PBMCs, obtained around 5 days after the first yellow fever vaccination. The receptors were sampled from a man aged 18 to 29 who received the YFV17D yellow fever vaccine.

This clonotype was recorded many times. The chain combines TRBV27 with TRBJ2-7, with 8 bases aligning to TRBD1. V was pared by 6 bases and J by 3 bases, with 7 bases of the junction left unmatched. The CDR3 loop spans 14 amino acids. Germline loops: CDR1 MNHEY, CDR2 SMNVEV (reference sequence). Here the CDR3 reads CASSPRQGYYEQYF. In nucleotides, the CDR3 is TGTGCCAGCAGCCCCCGACAGGGGTACTACGAGCAGTACTTC.

V and J are TRBV12-3 or TRBV12-4 and TRBJ2-2, with 14 nucleotides matching TRBD2. V trimming: 4 bases; J trimming: 6 bases; junction bases outside the gene matches: 7. This CDR3 has 17 amino acids. CDR3 sequence: CASSSGRLAGGPGELFF. CDR3 DNA sequence: TGTGCCAGCAGTTCCGGACGACTAGCGGGGGGGCCCGGGGAGCTGTTTTTT.

This chain uses TRBV15 with TRBJ1-1, with TRBD1 as a possible D gene (6 bases). The CDR3 contains 16 residues. Germline V gene data show CDR1 as LNHNV and CDR2 as YYDKDF (reference sequence). The germline V and J ends were trimmed by 5 bases and 1 base, with 17 bases remaining between them. The CDR3 DNA follows: TGTGCCACCAGCCGCTCCTTCGGGGGCTGGAACACTGAAGCTTTCTTT. This codes for CATSRSFGGWNTEAFF.

This clonotype has more than one count but fewer than ten. The V and J genes are TRBV7-2 and TRBJ2-5; 9 positions agree with TRBD2. Germline assignment: CDR1 SGHTA and CDR2 FQGNSA. This CDR3 has 15 residues. Trimming cost V 3 bases and J 0 bases; bases outside gene matches: 2. The CDR3 protein is CASSFQRGDQETQYF. The DNA for the CDR3 is TGTGCCAGCAGCTTTCAGCGGGGGGACCAAGAGACCCAGTACTTC.

The chain has TRBV5-1 and TRBJ1-2; D is unclear. CDR1 is SGHRS, CDR2 YFSETQ, per germline. CDR3 length equals 14 residues. Trimming left V 4 bases short and J 2 bases short, with 12 bases between. The CDR3 DNA reads as TGCGCCAGCAGCCCGGGCCCCGTAAACTATGGCTACACCTTC. It encodes CASSPGPVNYGYTF.

The gene calls are TRBV7-9 and TRBJ1-3, with D unresolved. The V gene lost 4 bases and the J gene lost 0 bases, with 10 bases spanning the gap. Per the germline V gene, CDR1 is SEHNR and CDR2 is FQNEAQ (reference sequence). This CDR3 contains 15 residues. CDR3 in DNA: TGTGCCAGCAGCTCCTACGGGGTCTCTGGAAACACCATATATTTT. It specifies CASSSYGVSGNTIYF. The full variable domain, completed using reference TRBV7-9 and TRBJ1-3, is DTGVSQNPRHKITKRGQNVTFRCDPISEHNRLYWYRQTLGQGPEFLTYFQNEAQLEKSRLLSDRFSAERPKGSFSTLEIQRTEQGDSAMYLCASSSYGVSGNTIYFGEGSWLTVV.

This clonotype was found a few times. The CDR3 here is CASSEARQGINEAFF. CDR3 DNA sequence: TGTGCCAGCAGTGAAGCCCGACAGGGGATCAATGAAGCTTTCTTT. The chain has TRBV6-1 and TRBJ1-1, with TRBD1 matching over 8 bases. Losses at the gene ends were 0 bases for V and 7 bases for J; bases not matched to a gene: 7. This CDR3 region has 15 residues. Per germline, CDR1 MNHNS and CDR2 SASEGT.

The chain uses TRBV20-1 and TRBJ1-3; D is unresolved. Trimming pared 6 bases from V and 3 bases from J, leaving 12 bases between. Germline CDR1 DFQATT, CDR2 SNEGSKA (reference sequence). The CDR3 has 13 amino acids. CDR3 region: CSAREVYGNTIYF. The CDR3 coding sequence is TGCAGTGCCCGGGAAGTTTATGGAAACACCATATATTTT.

The CDR3 loop is CASSLNGHLYEQYV. The CDR3 DNA follows: TGTGCCAGCAGCCTTAATGGACACCTATACGAGCAGTACGTC. The V call is TRBV6-2 or TRBV6-3, the J call TRBJ2-7; D might be TRBD1 (5 bases). Germline values: CDR1 MNHEY, CDR2 SVGEGT. This CDR3 has 14 residues. Trimming cost V 6 bases and J 4 bases, with 16 bases left between them.

The chain has TRBV11-2 and TRBJ1-2; possibly TRBD1 for D (5 bases). The CDR3 has 14 amino acids. V lost 4 bases to trimming and J lost 3 bases, with 12 bases between them. The germline V gene has CDR1 SGHAT and CDR2 FQNNGV. The CDR3 bases are TGTGCCAGCAGCTCCTTGGGCAGGGACTATGGCTACACCTTC. Translated, it gives CASSSLGRDYGYTF.

V gene TRBV12-3 or TRBV12-4 combines with J gene TRBJ2-2, with 7 bases fitting TRBD1. Trimming cost V 5 bases and J 3 bases; bases outside gene matches: 6. CDR3 length: 15 amino acids. The CDR3 is CASSVTGAHTGELFF. The CDR3 DNA reads as TGTGCCAGCAGTGTTACAGGGGCCCACACCGGGGAGCTGTTTTTT.

A few counts support this clonotype. The V gene is TRBV9, the J gene TRBJ2-1; 7 bases map to TRBD1. The CDR3 spans 16 residues. CDR1 is SGDLS and CDR2 is YYNGEE in the germline V gene. V was clipped by 0 bases and J by 15 bases; unmatched bases: 18. This chain's CDR3 is CASSVEPPGGSVRLFF. DNA of the CDR3: TGTGCCAGCAGCGTAGAACCCCCAGGGGGATCCGTGCGTCTGTTCTTC.

V and J are TRBV5-5 and TRBJ2-5; TRBD2 agrees at 10 bases. With 1 base clipped from V and 4 bases from J, the junction kept 7 bases outside the gene matches. The CDR3 sequence is 16 residues long. The germline CDR1 and CDR2 sequences are SGHKS and YYEKEE (reference sequence). The CDR3 protein is CASSLPPSGGSETQYF. The CDR3 bases are TGTGCCAGCAGCTTGCCCCCTAGCGGGGGTTCAGAGACCCAGTACTTC.

CDR3: CASSQVGQGGYNEQFF. In DNA form, the CDR3 reads TGCGCCAGCAGCCAGGTGGGGCAGGGGGGTTACAATGAGCAGTTCTTC. The V call is TRBV4-3, the J call TRBJ2-1; TRBD1 might be the D (7 bases). The CDR3 covers 16 residues. Germline values: CDR1 LGHNA, CDR2 YSLEER. V was cut by 3 bases and J by 4 bases, with 16 bases left in between.

This clonotype showed up just a few times. The CDR3 spells CASSSVMAGENEQFF. The CDR3 bases are TGTGCCAGCAGCTCCGTGATGGCGGGAGAGAATGAGCAGTTCTTC. The V call is TRBV7-2, the J call TRBJ2-1, with 7 bases identical to TRBD2. The CDR3 is 15 amino acids. Germline CDR1 is SGHTA and CDR2 is FQGNSA. With V trimmed by 4 bases and J by 7 bases, 10 bases remained unmatched.

This chain joins TRBV5-1 and TRBJ2-6, with D tentatively TRBD1 (5 bases). This CDR3 has 16 residues. Trimming removed 0 bases from V and 0 bases from J, with 7 bases in between. From germline, CDR1 is SGHRS and CDR2 YFSETQ. CDR3 sequence: CASSLDQGSGANVLTF. DNA of the CDR3: TGCGCCAGCAGCTTGGACCAGGGCTCTGGGGCCAACGTCCTGACTTTC.

The chain has TRBV12-3 or TRBV12-4 and TRBJ2-5; 16 bases match TRBD2. V dropped 5 bases and J dropped 2; count of bases not matched to a gene: 11. The CDR3 consists of 19 residues. The CDR3 here is CASSSETGTSGGDQETQYF. The DNA of the CDR3 is TGTGCCAGCAGTAGTGAGACCGGGACTAGCGGGGGGGATCAAGAGACCCAGTACTTC.

The V call is TRBV12-3 or TRBV12-4, the J call TRBJ2-1, with 9 nucleotides matching TRBD1. The CDR3 runs to 15 residues. Germline trimming cut 7 bases from V and 3 bases from J; bases unmatched to any gene: 7. The CDR3 protein is CASTSGQGYYNEQFF. The DNA for the CDR3 is TGTGCCAGCACTTCGGGACAGGGCTACTACAATGAGCAGTTCTTC.

This clonotype was seen ten or more times. The chain couples TRBV5-1 to TRBJ2-7; D not resolved. Germline V gene lookup returns CDR1 SGHRS and CDR2 YFSETQ. This CDR3 contains 15 residues. Trimming took 4 bases from V and 2 from J, leaving 16 bases between them. The CDR3 nucleotides are TGCGCCAGCAGCCTCACACGGGCCGCAGCCTACGAGCAGTACTTC. Translated, it gives CASSLTRAAAYEQYF. Full variable domain (missing parts from reference TRBV5-1 and TRBJ2-7): KAGVTQTPRYLIKTRGQQVTLSCSPISGHRSVSWYQQTPGQGLQFLFEYFSETQRNKGNFPGRFSGRQFSNSRSEMNVSTLELGDSALYLCASSLTRAAAYEQYFGPGTRLTVT.